This TCR beta chain is drawn from a study of graft-versus-host responses after intestinal transplantation. The CDR3 spans 16 residues. Germline CDR1 reads SNHLY; CDR2 reads FYNNEI. V was clipped by 3 bases and J by 4 bases, with 18 bases between them. Sequencing used immunoSEQ multiplex PCR; TCRdb keeps in-frame clones, though not all of them. The data show 95,000 or so clones, 80% to 95% seen once. The chain has TRBV2 and TRBJ1-1, with a tentative D call TRBD1 (6 bases). The specimen comprised PBMCs, sampled 450 to 480 days after intestinal transplant. The TCR sequence derives from a human patient who received an intestinal transplant, so some T cells may come from the graft donor. The CDR3 DNA follows: TGTGCCAGCAGTGATTCCGGGGGCACCTGGGGCACTGAAGCTTTCTTT. Amino acid sequence: CASSDSGGTWGTEAFF.